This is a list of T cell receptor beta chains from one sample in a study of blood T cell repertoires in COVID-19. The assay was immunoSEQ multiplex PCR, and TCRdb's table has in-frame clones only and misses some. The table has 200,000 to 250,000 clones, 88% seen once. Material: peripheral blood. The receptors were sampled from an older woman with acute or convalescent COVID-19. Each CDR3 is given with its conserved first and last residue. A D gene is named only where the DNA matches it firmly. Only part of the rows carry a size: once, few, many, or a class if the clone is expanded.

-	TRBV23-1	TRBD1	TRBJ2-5	TGCGCCAGCAGTCAACCCTCCCGGACAGGGGGTCGGGAGACCCAGTACTTC	CASSQPSRTGGRETQYF
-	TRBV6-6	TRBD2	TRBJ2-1	TGTGCCAGCAGCAAGGGACTAGCGGGATACAATGAGCAGTTCTTC	CASSKGLAGYNEQFF
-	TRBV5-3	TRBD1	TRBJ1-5	TGTGCCAGAAGTTGCGGACAGGGACATCAGCCCCAGCATTTT	CARSCGQGHQPQHF
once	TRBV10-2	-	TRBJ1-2	TGCGCCAGCAGTGATTCGGGAGGGATCTATGGCTACACCTTC	CASSDSGGIYGYTF
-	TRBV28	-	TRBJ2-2	TGTGCCAGCAGGGGCGCGGGAACAGGGGTTCACGGGGAGCTGTTTTTT	CASRGAGTGVHGELFF
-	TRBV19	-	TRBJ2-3	TGTGCCAGTAGTATTCAGGGGACAGATACGCAGTATTTT	CASSIQGTDTQYF
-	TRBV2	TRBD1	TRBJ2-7	TGTGCCAGCAGCACCGGGACAGACTACGAGCAGTACTTC	CASSTGTDYEQYF
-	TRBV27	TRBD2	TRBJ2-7	TGTGCCAGCAGTTTAAGGCAGTTAGCGGGAGTCTACAACGAGCAGTACTTC	CASSLRQLAGVYNEQYF
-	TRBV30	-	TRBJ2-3	TGTGCCTGGAGCCCACTTAGCGGAACCACAGATACGCAGTATTTT	CAWSPLSGTTDTQYF
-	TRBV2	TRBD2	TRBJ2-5	TGTGCCAGCAGTGCGGGACTAGGCGTTCAAGAGACCCAGTACTTC	CASSAGLGVQETQYF
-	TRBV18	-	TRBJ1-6	TGTGCCAGCTCATCGAACAGCGGAAACAATAATTCACCCCTCCACTTT	CASSSNSGNNNSPLHF
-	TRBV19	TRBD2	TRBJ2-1	TGTGCCAGTAGTATAGATGGGGCTAGCGGGAGGCGGAATGAGCAGTTCTTC	CASSIDGASGRRNEQFF
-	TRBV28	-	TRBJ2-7	TGTGCCAGCAGTAGCGGACAGCGCGAGCAGTACTTC	CASSSGQREQYF
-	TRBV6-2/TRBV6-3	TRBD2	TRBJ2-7	TGTGCCAGCAGTTCACCCGGGACTAGCAACGAGCAGTACTTC	CASSSPGTSNEQYF
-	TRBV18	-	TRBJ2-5	TGTGCCAGCTCACCAACAGGTAGTAGCTCGGAGACCCAGTACTTC	CASSPTGSSSETQYF
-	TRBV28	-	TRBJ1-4	TGTGCCAGCAGTTTATGGCCGGCTCCCACCCAGGGGGAAAAACTGTTTTTT	CASSLWPAPTQGEKLFF
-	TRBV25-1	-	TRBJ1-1	TGTGCCAGCAAAAGAGGGAACACTGAAGCTTTCTTT	CASKRGNTEAFF
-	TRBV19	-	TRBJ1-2	TGTGCCAGTAGTATAGATGCGTCAGGGGCGGACTATGGCTACACCTTC	CASSIDASGADYGYTF
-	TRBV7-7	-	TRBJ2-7	TGTGCCAGCAGCTTGGGCAGAGATTACGAGCAGTACTTC	CASSLGRDYEQYF
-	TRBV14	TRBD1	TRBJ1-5	TGTGCCAGCAGCCCCACCGGGACAGGGAGCAATCAGCCCCAGCATTTT	CASSPTGTGSNQPQHF
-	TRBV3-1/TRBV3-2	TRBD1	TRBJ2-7	TGTGCCAGCAGCCGGACAGGGCAGGCCTACGAGCAGTACTTC	CASSRTGQAYEQYF
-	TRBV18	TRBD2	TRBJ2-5	TGTGCCAGCTCACCATTGGGGGGGACGATCCAAGAGACCCAGTACTTC	CASSPLGGTIQETQYF
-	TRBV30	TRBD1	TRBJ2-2	TGTGCCTGGGGTCCAAGACAGGGGAACACCGGGGAGCTGTTTTTT	CAWGPRQGNTGELFF
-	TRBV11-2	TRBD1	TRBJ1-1	TGTGCCAGCAGCTTAAATCACCAGGGGGCCACTGAAGCTTTCTTT	CASSLNHQGATEAFF
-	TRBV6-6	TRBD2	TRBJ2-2	TGTGCCAGCAGTCCTAAGGGACTAGGCGGGGGCACCGGGGAGCTGTTTTTT	CASSPKGLGGGTGELFF
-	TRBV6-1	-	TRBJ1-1	TGTGCCAGCAGTGAAGAGGGAGGAGCTTTCTTT	CASSEEGGAFF
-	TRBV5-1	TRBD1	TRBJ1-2	TGCGCCAGCAGCCGGACAGGGGGCCGAGATGGCTACACCTTC	CASSRTGGRDGYTF
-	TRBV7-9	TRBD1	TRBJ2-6	TGTGCCAGCAGCCCGACAGGGGCCGTCTCTGGGGCCAACGTCCTGACTTTC	CASSPTGAVSGANVLTF
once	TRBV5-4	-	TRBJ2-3	TGTGCCAGCAGCTTAGCGGTTAGCACAGATACGCAGTATTTT	CASSLAVSTDTQYF
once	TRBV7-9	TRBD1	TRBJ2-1	TGTGCCAGCAGCCAACTGGGACAGGGGAATGAGCAGTTCTTC	CASSQLGQGNEQFF
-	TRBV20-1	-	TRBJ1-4	TGCAGTGCTAGACAGGGTGAAAAACTGTTTTTT	CSARQGEKLFF
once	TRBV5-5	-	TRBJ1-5	TGTGCCAGCACCCAAGGGGGTTCAGGCAATCAGCCCCAGCATTTT	CASTQGGSGNQPQHF
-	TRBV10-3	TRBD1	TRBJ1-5	TGTGCCATCAGTTCCGGGACAGGGGATCAGCCCCAGCATTTT	CAISSGTGDQPQHF
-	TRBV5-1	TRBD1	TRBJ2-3	TGCGCCAGCAGCTTGGGAACAGGGGGCGCAGTTGGCACAGATACGCAGTATTTT	CASSLGTGGAVGTDTQYF
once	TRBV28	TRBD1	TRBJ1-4	TGTGCCAGCAGTTTTCGGGGACAGCTCAATGAAAAACTGTTTTTT	CASSFRGQLNEKLFF
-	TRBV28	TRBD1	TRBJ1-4	TGTGCCAGCACCTCCCAAGGGGACAGGGGTTTTGGGGGGGAAAAACTGTTTTTT	CASTSQGDRGFGGEKLFF
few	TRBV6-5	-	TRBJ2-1	TGTGCCAGCAGTTACTCTGCCGGGTGGGACAATGAGCAGTTCTTC	CASSYSAGWDNEQFF
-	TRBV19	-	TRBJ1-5	TGTGCCAGTACTCTGACAGGCAGGTCAGGAGACAATCAGCCCCAGCATTTT	CASTLTGRSGDNQPQHF
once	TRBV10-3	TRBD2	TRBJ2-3	TGTGCCATCAAGGATAATAGCGGGAGGGCCACAGATACGCAGTATTTT	CAIKDNSGRATDTQYF
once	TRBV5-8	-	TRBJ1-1	TGTGCCAGCAGATCTAACGGTCGGGTGAACACTGAAGCTTTCTTT	CASRSNGRVNTEAFF
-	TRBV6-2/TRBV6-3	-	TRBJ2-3	TGTGCCAGCAGTCGCTCGGCGCGGAGAACGACCACAGATACGCAGTATTTT	CASSRSARRTTTDTQYF
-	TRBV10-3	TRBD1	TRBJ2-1	TGTGCCACCAGTCCCGGGACAGGGGGCAGGAGCTCCTACAATGAGCAGTTCTTC	CATSPGTGGRSSYNEQFF
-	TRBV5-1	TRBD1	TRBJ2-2	TGCGCCAGCAGAAAACAGGGACAGGGGGAAGTTTCCGGGGAGCTGTTTTTT	CASRKQGQGEVSGELFF
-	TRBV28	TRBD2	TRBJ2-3	TGTGCGAGCAGGACTAGCGGGAGTGGTAAGCGAAATACGCAGTATTTT	CASRTSGSGKRNTQYF
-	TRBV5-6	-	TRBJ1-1	TGTGCCAGCAGCTTGAGGGGCTCCGGCTCACAATCGAACACTGAAGCTTTCTTT	CASSLRGSGSQSNTEAFF